This T cell receptor (beta chain) was captured by sequencing in a study of CXCR3-negative and CXCR3-positive naive CD8 T cells. Overall study findings and caveats: Partially decreased CXCR3 expression was recorded after cryopreservation, and fresh PBMCs were used in most assays. CXCR3-positive naive cells carried more hydrophobic TRB CDR3s than CXCR3-negative naive cells did.

Every CD8+ T cell subset underwent triplicate sorting at roughly 300,000 cells apiece. cDNA libraries for TRB were generated by 5' RACE incorporating UMI labels. With the 5' RACE reads reprocessed, TCRdb shows one record per CDR3 protein and no DNA. The sample's table shows several thousand distinct CDR3 sequences. Considering frequency, this clonotype is medium-sized. The antigen is undetermined. The length of the CDR3 is 15 residues. Germline-derived CDR1 and CDR2 are SGHAT and FQNNGV. This chain links TRBV11-2 with TRBJ1-5; absent DNA, TCRdb's TRBD1 call cannot be checked. Sequencing was carried out using naive CXCR3+ CD8+ T cells from blood. The subset is: CD45RO-CCR7+CD27+CD95- naive CD8+ T cells expressing CXCR3 (TNR3+). The TCR comes from a human donor in good health. Some clones in this sample may be carry-over from other donors' samples. The CDR3 loop reads CASSLDTGVGQPQHF. The full variable domain, with the rest looked up from reference TRBV11-2 and TRBJ1-5, is EAGVAQSPRYKIIEKRQSVAFWCNPISGHATLYWYQQILGQGPKLLIQFQNNGVVDDSQLPKDRFSAERLKGVDSTLKIQPAKLEDSAVYLCASSLDTGVGQPQHFGDGTRLSIL.